The 14 T cell receptor beta chains below were found in one sample sequenced in a study of T cell responses to AZD1222 COVID-19 vaccine. TCRdb keeps only in-frame clones here, not all; method: immunoSEQ multiplex PCR. This table holds tens of thousands of clones, 80% found once. The sequences come from peripheral blood, collected 28 days after the second AZD1222 dose. The origin of the receptors is an adult who received the AZD1222 COVID-19 vaccine.

The J gene is TRBJ1-2, the V gene TRBV6-5; D is perhaps TRBD1 (5 bases). Deletions cut 8 bases from V and 2 bases from J, with 9 bases between. This CDR3 spans 12 amino acids. Germline lookup yields CDR1 MNHEY and CDR2 SVGAGI. CDR3 protein: CASVGGNYGYTF. The CDR3 region has the DNA TGTGCCAGCGTCGGGGGGAACTATGGCTACACCTTC.

V gene TRBV7-8 combines with J gene TRBJ1-3; D might be TRBD1 (5 bases). Trimming took off 2 bases at V and 4 bases at J, with 12 bases between the two ends. The CDR3 totals 15 residues. Germline lookup yields CDR1 SGHVS and CDR2 FQNEAQ. CDR3 sequence reads: CASSLSQGRGNTIYF. The CDR3 DNA is TGTGCCAGCAGCTTATCTCAGGGCCGCGGAAACACCATATATTTT.

The CDR3: CASSTSLAGVVGGTGELFF. In DNA, the CDR3 is TGTGCCAGTAGTACTTCTCTAGCGGGAGTCGTGGGGGGCACCGGGGAGCTGTTTTTT. The rearrangement links TRBV19 to TRBJ2-2; 10 positions agree with TRBD2. The CDR3 totals 19 residues. Germline lookup yields CDR1 LNHDA and CDR2 SQIVND (reference sequence). The ends lost 4 bases at V and 4 bases at J; junction bases unmatched: 15.

The chain is built from TRBV7-9 and TRBJ1-1; D not certain. Germline values: CDR1 SEHNR, CDR2 FQNEAQ (reference sequence). V shed 1 base and J shed 4 bases, with 10 bases lying between them. This CDR3 spans 14 amino acids. The CDR3 loop reads CASSLEVWGTEAFF. The CDR3 DNA follows: TGTGCCAGCAGCTTAGAAGTTTGGGGCACTGAAGCTTTCTTT.

The table lists this clone with a few counts. This sequence joins TRBV28 and TRBJ2-5; D may be TRBD1 (6 bases). The germline gives CDR1 MDHEN, CDR2 SYDVKM. Trimming stripped 1 base from V and 4 bases from J, with 10 bases between. This CDR3 region has 14 residues. CDR3: CASSLFGQSETQYF. CDR3 coding DNA: TGTGCCAGCAGTTTATTTGGACAGTCAGAGACCCAGTACTTC.

This chain links TRBV28 with TRBJ1-2; the D is unclear. Deletions cut 2 bases from V and 4 bases from J, with 5 bases between. The CDR3 extends over 12 amino acids. From germline, CDR1 is MDHEN and CDR2 SYDVKM. CDR3 nucleotide sequence: TGTGCCAGCAGTTTACAGAGCTATGGCTACACCTTC. This gives the protein CASSLQSYGYTF.

V and J are TRBV19 and TRBJ2-1, with a tentative D call TRBD1 (6 bases). Trimming pared 5 bases from V and 0 bases from J, leaving 11 bases between. Germline V lookup: CDR1 LNHDA, CDR2 SQIVND (reference sequence). The CDR3 is 15 residues long. The DNA of the CDR3 is TGTGCCAGTAGTCGGGCACAGGGCTCCTACAATGAGCAGTTCTTC. It codes for CASSRAQGSYNEQFF.

The chain uses TRBV14 and TRBJ2-1, with 7 nucleotides matching TRBD1. The V gene end was trimmed by 1 base and the J gene end by 4 bases; junction bases not matched to a gene: 7. CDR1 SGHDN and CDR2 FVKESK come from the germline V gene. The CDR3 is 16 amino acids. CDR3: CASSQARDRLYNEQFF. In DNA form, the CDR3 reads TGTGCCAGCAGCCAAGCTCGGGACAGACTATACAATGAGCAGTTCTTC.

The genes are TRBV28 and TRBJ2-7; the D call may be TRBD1 or TRBD2 (5 bases each). V shed 5 bases and J shed 3 bases, with 14 bases lying between them. Per the germline V gene, CDR1 is MDHEN and CDR2 is SYDVKM. The CDR3 has 14 amino acids. CDR3 bases: TGTGCCAGCAGTCCCACCTCAGGGAGCTACGAGCAGTACTTC. It translates to CASSPTSGSYEQYF. The whole variable domain, filled in from reference TRBV28 and TRBJ2-7, reads DVKVTQSSRYLVKRTGEKVFLECVQDMDHENMFWYRQDPGLGLRLIYFSYDVKMKEKGDIPEGYSVSREKKERFSLILESASTNQTSMYLCASSPTSGSYEQYFGPGTRLTVT.

This chain uses TRBV5-4 with TRBJ2-2; D possibly corresponds to TRBD1 (5 bases). This CDR3 is 13 amino acids long. V was shortened by 4 bases and J by 7 bases, with 11 bases between the two germline ends. Germline V lookup: CDR1 SGHNT, CDR2 YYREEE (reference sequence). Here the CDR3 reads CASSLTRDGELFF. Here the CDR3 DNA reads TGTGCCAGCAGCCTCACCAGGGACGGGGAGCTGTTTTTT.

This chain joins TRBV5-1 and TRBJ2-7; D gene unclear. V lost 4 bases to trimming and J lost 6 bases, with 11 bases between them. CDR1 and CDR2 (germline): SGHRS, YFSETQ. The CDR3 spans 12 residues. The CDR3 loop reads CASSAPVGEQYF. The CDR3 nucleotides read TGCGCCAGCAGCGCACCAGTGGGCGAGCAGTACTTC.

The chain couples TRBV30 to TRBJ2-2; D is possibly TRBD2 (5 bases). Germline-derived CDR1 and CDR2 are GTSNPN and SVGIG (reference sequence). The CDR3 has 15 residues. With 0 bases removed from V and 4 bases from J, the gap between germline ends came to 12 bases. CDR3 coding DNA: TGTGCCTGGAGTGTGGACTCACGATTCACCGGGGAGCTGTTTTTT. Translated, it gives CAWSVDSRFTGELFF.

V gene TRBV14 combines with J gene TRBJ2-5; D is ambiguous. Trimming cost V 6 bases and J 5 bases, with 10 bases left between them. There are 12 residues in the CDR3. Germline-derived CDR1 and CDR2 are SGHDN and FVKESK. This CDR3 reads CASSRLTETQYF. DNA of the CDR3: TGTGCCAGCAGTCGACTTACGGAGACCCAGTACTTC.

J is TRBJ1-1 and V is TRBV5-8, with TRBD1 matching over 10 bases. The V and J ends lost 2 bases and 0 bases, in that order; junction bases with no gene match: 7. The CDR3 length is 17 residues. CDR1 and CDR2 (germline): SGHTS, YDEGEE. This chain's CDR3 is CASSLGGTGDLNTEAFF. CDR3 bases: TGTGCCAGCAGCTTAGGCGGGACAGGGGACCTGAACACTGAAGCTTTCTTT. The full variable domain, in which reference TRBV5-8 and TRBJ1-1 provide the parts outside the CDR3, is EAGVTQSPTHLIKTRGQQATLRCSPISGHTSVYWYQQALGLGLQFLLWYDEGEERNRGNFPPRFSGRQFPNYSSELNVNALELEDSALYLCASSLGGTGDLNTEAFFGQGTRLTVV.